This TCR beta chain derives from a study of blood T cell repertoires in COVID-19 (TCRdb year 2020). In the study overall: Samples from collaborators originated in the United States, Italy and Spain and spanned both the acute and convalescent phases of COVID-19. Nearly every sample came with metadata listing a de-identified subject ID, COVID-19 status, age in years and sex. Deeply sampled blood TCRbeta repertoires from subjects exposed to, actively infected with, or recovered from COVID-19 were included in the dataset. The repertoires were released in a freely available public database meant as a resource for research on the immune response to SARS-CoV-2. Where available, HLA class I and class II types were taken from metadata supplied by the sample provider and were not determined by assay-based typing. The samples were drawn from the first 160 participants of the ongoing ImmuneRACE study and from about 1,200 subjects provided by 6 global collaborators. The prospective study material was composed of cDNA or gDNA derived from T cells, B-cell-depleted T cells, or PBMCs.

TCRbeta CDR3 regions were amplified from genomic DNA by means of the immunoSEQ Assay, a bias-controlled multiplex PCR. In the source study's methods: The number of nucleated cells in each sample was estimated from the amplification of reference gene primers within the assay. To quantify the absolute abundance of each unique TCRbeta CDR3 rearrangement, sequence reads were collapsed and filtered. Productive Simpson clonality was computed per sample as the square root of Simpson's diversity index over productive rearrangements. TCRdb carries this immuneACCESS record with in-frame sequences only. Its versions omit some clonotypes, under half of them owing to an unresolved V gene in the studies checked, with the rest unexplained. That table is the source of V, J and clone size, and D and trimming were worked out from the DNA. This sample is represented by 250,000 to 350,000 clones; around 90% of them were singletons. The top ten hold about 3% of the sample.

Beyond this particular receptor, the publication reports: Clinical and demographic metadata were provided uncurated, with the amount varying by source and participant.

Details on this clone: Its antigen specificity is not known. Base quality data are lacking; no much larger clone is found one base away.

The CDR3 spans 13 residues, from the cysteine through the phenylalanine. The CDR3 DNA has 39 bases and is translated from base 1. CDR1 SGHTA and CDR2 FQGNSA are derived from the germline V gene. Deletion took 5 bases off V and 7 bases off J, with a span of 11 bases between the germline ends. Participants in the prospective study were enrolled through a virtual design, were aged about 18 to 100 years, and lived in approximately 25 United States geographic areas. Cohort assignment in the prospective study relied on participant-reported clinical history from a screening survey and a study questionnaire. ImmuneRACE Cohort 3 recovered participants were defined by two consecutive negative NP/OP PCR tests, healthcare professional clearance, or symptom resolution. Each participant in the prospective study had whole blood, serum and a nasopharyngeal or oropharyngeal swab collected by mobile phlebotomists. Participants in the prospective study had the option to provide additional blood draws and questionnaires over an approximately 2-month period. Before DNA extraction, blood samples from the prospective study were shipped at room temperature or frozen.

The V gene is TRBV7-2 and the J gene is TRBJ1-4; TRBD1 is perhaps the D gene, given 6 matching bases. Sequenced material: PBMCs or T cells enriched from blood (not recorded which). The receptor comes from a woman in her fifties or sixties who had recovered from COVID-19. The CDR3 here reads CASSLRGGEKLFF. The DNA is as follows: TGTGCCAGCAGCCTCAGGGGTGGTGAAAAACTGTTTTTT.